The T cell receptor beta chain under discussion was sequenced for a study of blood T cell repertoires in COVID-19. Overall study context: Samples came from the United States, Italy and Spain, spanning acute and convalescent COVID-19. T cells, B-cell-depleted T cells, or PBMCs supplied cDNA or gDNA.

TCRdb's table, derived via immunoSEQ multiplex PCR, lists solely in-frame clones and lacks some. The repertoire holds about 59,000 clones, with 90% as singletons. This sequence was found in a man aged 80 or over with acute or convalescent COVID-19. The source material was peripheral blood.

In DNA form, the CDR3 reads TGCGCCAGCAGCTCAGGGACTAGCGGGGGGGCATGGCAGTTCTTC. Translating gives CASSSGTSGGAWQFF. The J gene is TRBJ2-1, the V gene TRBV5-1; 16 nucleotides match TRBD2. The ends lost 3 bases at V and 12 bases at J; junction bases unmatched: 6. Germline CDR1 is SGHRS and CDR2 is YFSETQ. The CDR3 has 15 residues. The whole variable domain, remainder taken from reference TRBV5-1 and TRBJ2-1, is KAGVTQTPRYLIKTRGQQVTLSCSPISGHRSVSWYQQTPGQGLQFLFEYFSETQRNKGNFPGRFSGRQFSNSRSEMNVSTLELGDSALYLCASSSGTSGGAWQFFGPGTRLTVL.